These T cell receptor beta chains were read from a single sample in a study of blood T cells in healthy people across ages. TCRdb re-analysed the 5' RACE reads in MiXCR, keeping a single row per CDR3 protein. The sample contains over 950,000 distinct CDR3 sequences, under 40% of which appear only once. Sequenced input: blood. These TCRs come from a man aged 18-30 years in good health. Each CDR3 is given with its conserved first and last residue. Each record gives: J gene, V gene, D gene, clone size, CDR3 DNA, CDR3 protein. The D gene is left open where the match is weak. A clone size is listed for some rows: how often the clone was seen (once, few, many), or a class if it is expanded.

J gene: TRBJ2-6; V gene: TRBV9; D gene: .; clone size: .; CDR3 DNA: TGTGCCAGCAGCAACGGGGACTCTGGGGCCAACGTCCTGACTTTC; CDR3 protein: CASSNGDSGANVLTF
J gene: TRBJ2-1; V gene: TRBV6-2/TRBV6-3; D gene: TRBD2; clone size: few; CDR3 DNA: TGTGCCAGCAGTTACTCCCGGACTAGACATGAGCAGTTCTTC; CDR3 protein: CASSYSRTRHEQFF
J gene: TRBJ1-1; V gene: TRBV5-1; D gene: TRBD1; clone size: .; CDR3 DNA: TGCGCCAGCAGCGCTAGGGACAGCATGAACACTGAAGCTTTCTTT; CDR3 protein: CASSARDSMNTEAFF
J gene: TRBJ1-2; V gene: TRBV11-2; D gene: .; clone size: few; CDR3 DNA: TGTGCCAGCAGCTCCCGGCTACAGATTAACTATGGCTACACCTTC; CDR3 protein: CASSSRLQINYGYTF
J gene: TRBJ2-7; V gene: TRBV30; D gene: .; clone size: .; CDR3 DNA: TGTGCCTGGAGTGTACGTACCTACGAGCAGTACTTC; CDR3 protein: CAWSVRTYEQYF
J gene: TRBJ2-3; V gene: TRBV7-8; D gene: .; clone size: .; CDR3 DNA: TGTGCCAGCAGCTTATCCTACGAACGCACAGATACGCAGTATTTT; CDR3 protein: CASSLSYERTDTQYF
J gene: TRBJ1-5; V gene: TRBV20-1; D gene: .; clone size: .; CDR3 DNA: TGCAGTGCTAAGGAAGGCGGGGCGTATAGCAATCAGCCCCAGCATTTT; CDR3 protein: CSAKEGGAYSNQPQHF
J gene: TRBJ1-1; V gene: TRBV12-5; D gene: .; clone size: few; CDR3 DNA: TGTGCTAGTGGTTTGGGGACGACGGGCACTGAAGCTTTCTTT; CDR3 protein: CASGLGTTGTEAFF
J gene: TRBJ1-2; V gene: TRBV20-1; D gene: .; clone size: .; CDR3 DNA: TGCAGTGCTAGTTCCACCGGGGGCCAATATGGCTACACCTTC; CDR3 protein: CSASSTGGQYGYTF
J gene: TRBJ2-5; V gene: TRBV7-2; D gene: .; clone size: .; CDR3 DNA: TGTGCCAGCAGCGGCAGAAGTGGCCCCACGCCTCGAGAGACCCAGTACTTC; CDR3 protein: CASSGRSGPTPRETQYF
J gene: TRBJ1-2; V gene: TRBV5-6; D gene: TRBD1; clone size: .; CDR3 DNA: TGTGCCAGCAGCTGGGACAGTCGCGCTAACTATGGCAACACCTTC; CDR3 protein: CASSWDSRANYGNTF
J gene: TRBJ2-3; V gene: TRBV27; D gene: .; clone size: .; CDR3 DNA: TGTGCCAACAGTTCGGGTTATGGACTCTGGACAGATACGCAGTATTTT; CDR3 protein: CANSSGYGLWTDTQYF
J gene: TRBJ2-1; V gene: TRBV5-6; D gene: TRBD2; clone size: .; CDR3 DNA: TGTGCCAGCAGCTTTGGGCGCGGGGGGTACAATGAGCAGTTCTTC; CDR3 protein: CASSFGRGGYNEQFF
J gene: TRBJ1-2; V gene: TRBV14; D gene: .; clone size: .; CDR3 DNA: TGTGCCAGCAGCCAAGGTGCCAGGGGATCCTATGGCTACACCTTC; CDR3 protein: CASSQGARGSYGYTF
J gene: TRBJ2-2; V gene: TRBV9; D gene: .; clone size: .; CDR3 DNA: TGTGCCAGCAGCGTAGGATGGGGCGTCGGGGAGCTGTTTTTT; CDR3 protein: CASSVGWGVGELFF